Shown below are 28 T cell receptor beta chains from a single sample sequenced in a study of T-cell reconstitution after alpha-beta-depleted transplantation in children. Unique molecular identifiers were incorporated when the TCRbeta library was constructed. TCRdb used MiXCR to reprocess the PCR reads, holding one entry per CDR3 protein. The sample lists hundreds of thousands of distinct CDR3 sequences; roughly 14% were seen once. The sample here was PBMCs, taken before TCRalphabeta/CD19-depleted stem cell transplant. These receptors originate from a girl aged 2-10 years with congenital amegakaryocytic thrombocytopenia, due to receive a stem cell transplant.

This clonotype was observed a few times. The chain links TRBV30 to TRBJ1-1; no clear D. Germline CDR1 reads GTSNPN; CDR2 reads SVGIG (reference sequence). V was cut by 2 bases and J by 3 bases, with 19 bases left in between. The CDR3 has 16 amino acids. The CDR3 DNA sequence: TGTGCCTGGAGTTCACAGTATTCCCCGGGTGACACTGAAGCTTTCTTT. It translates to CAWSSQYSPGDTEAFF.

This clonotype appeared a few times. V and J are TRBV3-1 and TRBJ2-1; D is perhaps TRBD2 (6 bases). Per germline, CDR1 LGHDT and CDR2 YNNKEL (reference sequence). The V end was cut by 0 bases, the J end by 4 bases, with 10 bases between. The CDR3 covers 15 residues. The CDR3 nucleotides are TGTGCCAGCAGCCAAGATCAGGCGGGATACAATGAGCAGTTCTTC. Translation gives CASSQDQAGYNEQFF.

The rearrangement uses TRBV20-1 and TRBJ2-1; 7 positions agree with TRBD2. Trimming at V came to 6 bases and at J to 9 bases, leaving 14 bases not matched to a gene. Germline V gene lookup returns CDR1 DFQATT and CDR2 SNEGSKA (reference sequence). This CDR3 comprises 14 residues. This CDR3 reads CSARGGSASGEQFF. CDR3 nucleotide sequence: TGCAGTGCGAGGGGCGGGAGCGCTAGTGGTGAGCAGTTCTTC.

The sample holds a few counts of this clonotype. The chain carries TRBV5-1 and TRBJ1-1, with D perhaps matching TRBD1 (5 bases). The CDR3 is 14 residues long. Germline V gene lookup returns CDR1 SGHRS and CDR2 YFSETQ. With 1 base removed from V and 1 base from J, the gap between germline ends came to 8 bases. The CDR3 bases are TGCGCCAGCAGCTTGTGGCAGGGGAACACTGAAGCTTTCTTT. This encodes CASSLWQGNTEAFF. Full variable domain (remainder filled in from reference TRBV5-1 and TRBJ1-1): KAGVTQTPRYLIKTRGQQVTLSCSPISGHRSVSWYQQTPGQGLQFLFEYFSETQRNKGNFPGRFSGRQFSNSRSEMNVSTLELGDSALYLCASSLWQGNTEAFFGQGTRLTVV.

This clonotype was counted at least ten times. This chain links TRBV15 with TRBJ2-1; no reliable D call. The CDR3 covers 15 residues. V lost 2 bases to trimming and J lost 5 bases, with 13 bases between them. In germline, CDR1 is LNHNV, CDR2 YYDKDF (reference sequence). In nucleotides, the CDR3 is TGTGCCACCAGCAGAATGAGGTTGGTCGACAATGAGCAGTTCTTC. Its protein product is CATSRMRLVDNEQFF.

This clonotype showed up many times. The chain has TRBV5-1 and TRBJ2-1; D may be TRBD2 (6 bases). Trimming removed 0 bases from V and 12 bases from J, with 13 bases in between. This CDR3 has 13 amino acids. Germline V CDR1 and CDR2: SGHRS, YFSETQ. In DNA, the CDR3 is TGCGCCAGCAGCTTGGAGACTAGATCGGTGCAGTTCTTC. It codes for CASSLETRSVQFF. The full variable domain, in which reference TRBV5-1 and TRBJ2-1 provide the parts outside the CDR3, is KAGVTQTPRYLIKTRGQQVTLSCSPISGHRSVSWYQQTPGQGLQFLFEYFSETQRNKGNFPGRFSGRQFSNSRSEMNVSTLELGDSALYLCASSLETRSVQFFGPGTRLTVL.

Only a few counts were recorded for this clonotype. The gene calls are TRBV19 and TRBJ2-1; D may be TRBD1 (6 bases). This CDR3 is 14 amino acids long. V gave up 5 bases and J gave up 14 bases, with 22 bases separating them. CDR1 LNHDA and CDR2 SQIVND come from the germline V gene (reference sequence). The CDR3 here is CASSPDRDTTGEFF. In DNA, the CDR3 is TGTGCCAGTAGTCCAGACCGGGACACCACTGGGGAGTTCTTC.

This clonotype has a count of ten or more. V and J are TRBV29-1 and TRBJ2-1, with TRBD1 as a possible D gene (5 bases). The germline V gene has CDR1 SQVTM and CDR2 ANQGSEA. This CDR3 spans 14 amino acids. Trimming shortened V by 3 bases and J by 4 bases, and 13 bases separated the two germline ends. As DNA, the CDR3 is TGCAGCGTTGAGAATCGACAGCTATACAATGAGCAGTTCTTC. Translated: CSVENRQLYNEQFF.

This clonotype was counted ten times or more. The chain's CDR3 is CSVGRTLSGANVLTF. CDR3 nucleotide sequence: TGCAGCGTTGGTCGGACACTCTCTGGGGCCAACGTCCTGACTTTC. The gene calls are TRBV29-1 and TRBJ2-6; tentative D call: TRBD1 (5 bases). Germline-derived CDR1 and CDR2 are SQVTM and ANQGSEA. V dropped 4 bases and J dropped 0 bases, with 10 bases sitting between them. The CDR3 is made up of 15 amino acids.

The V gene is TRBV12-3 or TRBV12-4, the J gene TRBJ2-7; 14 bases line up with TRBD2. Trimming at V came to 5 bases and at J to 4 bases, leaving 10 bases not matched to a gene. The CDR3 runs to 17 residues. In DNA, the CDR3 is TGTGCCAGCAGTCCCCCCGGGACTAGCGGGAGAATGTACGAGCAGTACTTC. Protein: CASSPPGTSGRMYEQYF.

In regard to this clonotype: A clone one base away is much larger, so this may be a read error. The chain links TRBV20-1 to TRBJ2-1, with no clear D. CDR1 and CDR2 (germline): DFQATT, SNEGSKA (reference sequence). This CDR3 has 13 amino acids. The CDR3 sequence is CSAKAVKQNEHFF. In DNA, the CDR3 is TGCAGTGCTAAGGCAGTCAAACAGAATGAGCATTTCTTC.

The chain carries TRBV30 and TRBJ2-7, with D possibly matching TRBD2 (6 bases). Per germline, CDR1 GTSNPN and CDR2 SVGIG (reference sequence). The germline V and J ends were trimmed by 4 bases and 3 bases, with 16 bases remaining between them. This CDR3 is 14 amino acids long. CDR3 in DNA: TGTGCCTGGACGGTTAGCGGTTACAACTACGAGCAGTACTTC. It codes for CAWTVSGYNYEQYF. Filled out from reference TRBV30 and TRBJ2-7, the complete variable domain reads SQTIHQWPATLVQPVGSPLSLECTVEGTSNPNLYWYRQAAGRGLQLLFYSVGIGQISSEVPQNLSASRPQDRQFILSSKKLLLSDSGFYLCAWTVSGYNYEQYFGPGTRLTVT.

Points on this clonotype: Compared with germline, one end of the junction differs, possibly owing to a read error. V usage is TRBV20-1 and J usage is TRBJ2-2, with TRBD1 matching over 7 bases. The CDR3 consists of 14 residues. Per the germline V gene, CDR1 is DFQATT and CDR2 is SNEGSKA (reference sequence). The CDR3 DNA sequence: TGCGGTGCTGGCCTTCCAGGGGGAACCGGGGAGCTGTTTTTT. Its protein is CGAGLPGGTGELFF.

This clonotype has at least ten counts. This rearrangement joins TRBV20-1 to TRBJ2-1; 7 bases are a match to TRBD2. Germline V lookup: CDR1 DFQATT, CDR2 SNEGSKA (reference sequence). The CDR3 sequence is 13 residues long. Trimming took 8 bases from V and 2 from J; bases not matched to a gene: 6. In DNA, the CDR3 is TGCAGTCATCTAGCGGCAACCTACAATGAGCAGTTCTTC. It is translated as CSHLAATYNEQFF.

This clonotype showed up many times. This chain links TRBV7-7 with TRBJ2-1; no definite D call. The CDR3 has 15 amino acids. Germline CDR1 reads SSHAT; CDR2 reads FNYEAQ (reference sequence). The ends were cut back, 6 bases at V and 0 bases at J, with 12 bases in the middle. The CDR3 DNA reads as TGTGCCAGCAGTTTTGGAATAAGCTCCTACAATGAGCAGTTCTTC. It translates to CASSFGISSYNEQFF.

Turning to this clonotype: At one boundary the junction diverges from the germline segment, which might be a read error. The chain combines TRBV29-1 with TRBJ2-5; 7 bases are shared with TRBD2. Per the germline V gene, CDR1 is SQVTM and CDR2 is ANQGSEA. CDR3 length: 13 amino acids. The CDR3 loop is CSVGPSGGETQCF. The DNA for the CDR3 is TGCAGCGTTGGCCCCTCGGGAGGCGAGACCCAGTGCTTC. Using reference TRBV29-1 and TRBJ2-5 for the parts outside the CDR3, the full variable domain is SAVISQKPSRDICQRGTSLTIQCQVDSQVTMMFWYRQQPGQSLTLIATANQGSEATYESGFVIDKFPISRPNLTFSTLTVSNMSPEDSSIYLCSVGPSGGETQCFGPGTRLLVL.

This chain links TRBV24-1 with TRBJ2-1, with D tentatively TRBD1 (6 bases). The CDR3 totals 15 residues. Per germline, CDR1 KGHDR and CDR2 SFDVKD. Trimming took off 4 bases at V and 8 bases at J, with 17 bases between the two ends. CDR3 sequence: CATSEGGGSGDEQFF. The CDR3 nucleotides are TGTGCCACCAGTGAAGGGGGTGGGAGTGGGGATGAGCAGTTCTTC.

This clonotype occurred a few times. This rearrangement joins TRBV18 to TRBJ2-2; D might be TRBD2 (6 bases). The ends were cut back, 4 bases at V and 9 bases at J, with 15 bases in the middle. Germline V gene sequence: CDR1 KGHSH, CDR2 LQKENI. The CDR3 loop spans 14 amino acids. CDR3 nucleotide sequence: TGTGCCAGCTCACGGGACTTCCCGCGGCGGGAGCTGTTTTTT. Protein sequence: CASSRDFPRRELFF.

The sample holds many counts of this clonotype. The V and J genes are TRBV5-8 and TRBJ2-3; 13 nucleotides match TRBD2. Trimming at V came to 2 bases and at J to 6 bases, leaving 3 bases not matched to a gene. This CDR3 has 15 residues. Looked up from germline, CDR1 is SGHTS and CDR2 is YDEGEE. The CDR3 is CASSFGLAGVDTQYF. The CDR3 DNA follows: TGTGCCAGCAGCTTTGGACTAGCGGGAGTTGATACGCAGTATTTT.

The sample holds many counts of this clonotype. V is TRBV20-1 and J is TRBJ2-7; 8 nucleotides line up with TRBD2. Germline V CDR1 and CDR2: DFQATT, SNEGSKA (reference sequence). The V and J ends lost 6 bases and 2 bases, in that order; junction bases with no gene match: 12. The CDR3 runs 15 residues. Here the CDR3 DNA reads TGCAGTGCCGAACGATCTGGGACTAGAGCCTACGAGCAGTACTTC. Its translation: CSAERSGTRAYEQYF.

Concerning this clonotype itself: It may be a read error: a sequence one base away is much more abundant. The genes are TRBV6-4 and TRBJ2-3, with TRBD2 matching over 11 bases. Germline V CDR1 and CDR2: MRHNA, SNTAGT. There are 16 residues in the CDR3. CDR3 loop: CAGSILAGARPDTQYF. For the CDR3, the DNA is TGTGCCGGCAGCATACTAGCGGGAGCTCGCCCAGATACGCAGTATTTT.

This clonotype was detected many times. CDR3 amino acids: CASSLGGVGVSYEQYF. The CDR3 coding sequence is TGCGCCAGCAGCTTGGGGGGCGTTGGGGTCTCCTACGAGCAGTACTTC. The chain combines TRBV5-1 with TRBJ2-7, with D maybe TRBD1 (5 bases). Per germline, CDR1 SGHRS and CDR2 YFSETQ. V lost 0 bases and J lost 0, with 13 bases in between. The CDR3 contains 16 residues.

This chain links TRBV20-1 with TRBJ2-7; maybe TRBD2 (5 bases). Germline V gene data show CDR1 as DFQATT and CDR2 as SNEGSKA (reference sequence). The CDR3 is 13 amino acids. The V gene lost 8 bases and the J gene lost 7 bases, with 21 bases spanning the gap. The CDR3 sequence: CSTGMAGAREQYF. The CDR3 DNA sequence: TGCAGTACTGGGATGGCGGGTGCGCGAGAGCAGTACTTC.

This clonotype was picked up a small number of times. The chain has TRBV6-5 and TRBJ2-5; D is tentatively TRBD1 or TRBD2 (5 bases each). V was pared by 0 bases and J by 0 bases, with 11 bases between. The CDR3 is made up of 16 amino acids. Germline loops: CDR1 MNHEY, CDR2 SVGAGI. The CDR3 protein is CASSYSIQGDQETQYF. CDR3 bases: TGTGCCAGCAGTTACTCGATCCAGGGAGACCAAGAGACCCAGTACTTC.

This clonotype came up many times. CDR3 DNA: TGCAGTGCTGTTGGGACTAGCGGGACAGATACGCAGTATTTT. Translating it yields CSAVGTSGTDTQYF. This chain connects TRBV20-1 to TRBJ2-3; 12 nucleotides agree with TRBD2. V shed 5 bases, J shed 3 bases, and the junction held 3 bases outside the gene matches. The CDR3 sequence is 14 residues long. The germline V gene encodes CDR1 DFQATT and CDR2 SNEGSKA (reference sequence).

There are a few counts of this clonotype. The CDR3: CASSSSGLAGVAGELFF. In DNA form, the CDR3 reads TGCGCCAGCAGCTCGTCGGGACTAGCGGGAGTAGCCGGGGAGCTGTTTTTT. The chain couples TRBV5-1 to TRBJ2-2, with TRBD2 identical over 14 bases. This CDR3 region has 17 residues. The V gene's germline CDR1 is SGHRS and CDR2 YFSETQ. Trimming took 3 bases from V and 6 from J; bases not matched to a gene: 7. The full variable domain, in which reference TRBV5-1 and TRBJ2-2 provide the parts outside the CDR3, is KAGVTQTPRYLIKTRGQQVTLSCSPISGHRSVSWYQQTPGQGLQFLFEYFSETQRNKGNFPGRFSGRQFSNSRSEMNVSTLELGDSALYLCASSSSGLAGVAGELFFGEGSRLTVL.

V and J are TRBV20-1 and TRBJ2-5, with D possibly matching TRBD2 (7 bases). V lost 3 bases to trimming and J lost 4 bases, with 18 bases between them. Germline V CDR1 and CDR2: DFQATT, SNEGSKA (reference sequence). The CDR3 covers 15 residues. As DNA, the CDR3 is TGCAGTGCTAGCCCTAGGGGGGGGCAAACAGAGACCCAGTACTTC. This encodes CSASPRGGQTETQYF.

This clonotype has a handful of counts. V gene TRBV7-2 combines with J gene TRBJ2-7, with 8 bases matching TRBD1. Germline V gene lookup returns CDR1 SGHTA and CDR2 FQGNSA. With 3 bases clipped from V and 2 bases from J, the junction kept 6 bases outside the gene matches. The CDR3 runs to 15 residues. This CDR3 reads CASSFPGTGPYEQYF. As DNA, the CDR3 is TGTGCCAGCAGCTTCCCCGGGACAGGCCCCTACGAGCAGTACTTC.